The sequence of this T cell receptor beta chain was determined in a study of CD8 T cells in ankylosing spondylitis. The CDR3 contains 18 residues. Germline-derived CDR1 and CDR2 are SGHAT and FQNNGV. V was clipped by 0 bases and J by 0 bases; unmatched bases: 8. TCRdb ran MiXCR on the 5' RACE reads and lists one entry per CDR3 protein. The table shows about 480,000 distinct CDR3 sequences, with more than 15% occurring only once. Notes on the study in general: A motif in TCR beta, a set of 8 or 9 highly homologous variants, appeared characteristic of ankylosing spondylitis blood.

Details on this clonotype: Its antigen is not known.

The J gene is TRBJ2-3, the V gene TRBV11-2, with 8 positions matching TRBD2. The material sequenced was blood, either unsorted or a sorted T cell fraction (not recorded which). The receptor comes from a male donor with ankylosing spondylitis. In DNA form, the CDR3 reads TGTGCCAGCAGCTTAGATCATAGCGGGGAGGCTAGCACAGATACGCAGTATTTT. As protein: CASSLDHSGEASTDTQYF.